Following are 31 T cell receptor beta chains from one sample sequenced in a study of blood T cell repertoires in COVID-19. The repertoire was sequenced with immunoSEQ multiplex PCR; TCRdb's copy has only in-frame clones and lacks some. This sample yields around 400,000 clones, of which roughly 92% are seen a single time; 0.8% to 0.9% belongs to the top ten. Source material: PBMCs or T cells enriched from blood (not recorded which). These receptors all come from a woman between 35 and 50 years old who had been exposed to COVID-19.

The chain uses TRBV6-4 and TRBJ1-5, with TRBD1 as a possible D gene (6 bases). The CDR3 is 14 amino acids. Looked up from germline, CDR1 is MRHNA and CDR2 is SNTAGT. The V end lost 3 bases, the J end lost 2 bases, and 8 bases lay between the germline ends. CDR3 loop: CASSESGGNQPQHF. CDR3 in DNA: TGTGCCAGCAGTGAGTCAGGGGGCAATCAGCCCCAGCATTTT.

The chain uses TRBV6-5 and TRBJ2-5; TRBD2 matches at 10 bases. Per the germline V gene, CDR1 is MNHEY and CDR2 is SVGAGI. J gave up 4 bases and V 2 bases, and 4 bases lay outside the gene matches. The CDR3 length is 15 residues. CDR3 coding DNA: TGTGCCAGCAGTTACCGGACTAGCGGTGGAGAGACCCAGTACTTC. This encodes CASSYRTSGGETQYF.

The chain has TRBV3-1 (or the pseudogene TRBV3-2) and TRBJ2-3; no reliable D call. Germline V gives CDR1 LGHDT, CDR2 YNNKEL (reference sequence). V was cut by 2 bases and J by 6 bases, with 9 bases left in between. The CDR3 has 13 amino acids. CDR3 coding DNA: TGTGCCAGCAGCCAAAAATTTGGCGATACGCAGTATTTT. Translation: CASSQKFGDTQYF.

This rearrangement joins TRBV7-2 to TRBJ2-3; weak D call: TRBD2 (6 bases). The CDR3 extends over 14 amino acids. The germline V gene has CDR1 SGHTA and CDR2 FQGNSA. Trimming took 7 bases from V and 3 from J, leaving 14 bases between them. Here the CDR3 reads CASTPGLFTDTQYF. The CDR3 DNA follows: TGTGCCAGCACACCGGGACTCTTTACAGATACGCAGTATTTT.

CDR3 sequence: CASSVRTGVMNTEAFF. The CDR3 region has the DNA TGTGCCAGCAGCGTCCGAACAGGGGTTATGAACACTGAAGCTTTCTTT. The chain recombines TRBV13 with TRBJ1-1; 7 bases match TRBD1. The CDR3 length is 16 residues. The junction had 9 bases not matched to a gene; V was cut back by 5 bases and J by 0 bases. Germline V lookup: CDR1 PRHDT, CDR2 FYEKMQ (reference sequence).

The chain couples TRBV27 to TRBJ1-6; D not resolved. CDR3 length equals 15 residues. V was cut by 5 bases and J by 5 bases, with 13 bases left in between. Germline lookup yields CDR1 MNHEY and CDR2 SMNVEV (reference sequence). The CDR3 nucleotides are TGTGCCAGCAGTCTGGCGCAGGCGCATAATTCACCCCTCCACTTT. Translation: CASSLAQAHNSPLHF.

DNA of the CDR3: TGTGCCAGCAGTGAGGGACTAGCGGGGTCGAACACCGGGGAGCTGTTTTTT. Its protein is CASSEGLAGSNTGELFF. V gene TRBV2 combines with J gene TRBJ2-2, with 13 bases fitting TRBD2. Trimming cost V 3 bases and J 0 bases; bases outside gene matches: 1. The CDR3 contains 17 residues. Germline V gene lookup returns CDR1 SNHLY and CDR2 FYNNEI.

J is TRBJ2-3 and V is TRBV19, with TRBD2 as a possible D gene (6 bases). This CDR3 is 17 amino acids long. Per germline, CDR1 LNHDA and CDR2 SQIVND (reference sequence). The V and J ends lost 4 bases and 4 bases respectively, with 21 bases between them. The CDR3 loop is CASSRIWALGGADTQYF. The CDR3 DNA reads TGTGCCAGTAGTAGAATATGGGCCCTCGGAGGGGCAGATACGCAGTATTTT.

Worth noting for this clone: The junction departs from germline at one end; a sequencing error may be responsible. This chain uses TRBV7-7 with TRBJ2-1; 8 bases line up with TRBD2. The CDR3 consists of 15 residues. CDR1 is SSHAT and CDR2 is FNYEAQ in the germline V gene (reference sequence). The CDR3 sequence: CASSPRGGRDNEQFF. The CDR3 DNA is TGTGCTAGCAGCCCCCGGGGGGGCAGAGACAATGAGCAGTTCTTC.

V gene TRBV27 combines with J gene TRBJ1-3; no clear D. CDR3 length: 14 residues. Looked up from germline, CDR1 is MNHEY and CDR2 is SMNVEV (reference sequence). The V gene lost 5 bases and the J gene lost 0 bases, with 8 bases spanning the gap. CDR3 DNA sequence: TGTGCCAGCAGTGACACCAACTCTGGAAACACCATATATTTT. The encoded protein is CASSDTNSGNTIYF.

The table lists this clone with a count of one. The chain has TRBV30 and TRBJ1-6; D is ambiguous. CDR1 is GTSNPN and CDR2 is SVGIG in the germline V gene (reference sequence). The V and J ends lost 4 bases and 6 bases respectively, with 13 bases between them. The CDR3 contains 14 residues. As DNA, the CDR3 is TGTGCCTGGATTGGGCGACCGAGTAATTCACCCCTCCACTTT. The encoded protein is CAWIGRPSNSPLHF.

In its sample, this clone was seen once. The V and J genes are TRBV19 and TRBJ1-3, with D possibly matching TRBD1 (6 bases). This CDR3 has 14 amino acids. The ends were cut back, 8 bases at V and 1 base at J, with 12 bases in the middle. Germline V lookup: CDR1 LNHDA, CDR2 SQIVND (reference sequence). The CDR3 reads CASRQVGSGNTIYF. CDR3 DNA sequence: TGTGCCAGTCGACAGGTAGGATCTGGAAACACCATATATTTT.

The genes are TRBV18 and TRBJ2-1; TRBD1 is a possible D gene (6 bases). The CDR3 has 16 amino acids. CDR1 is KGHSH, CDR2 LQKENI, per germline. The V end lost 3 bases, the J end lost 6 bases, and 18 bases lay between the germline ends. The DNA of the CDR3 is TGTGCCAGCTCACCTCCAAAGGGGGAAACGCTCAATGAGCAGTTCTTC. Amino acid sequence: CASSPPKGETLNEQFF.

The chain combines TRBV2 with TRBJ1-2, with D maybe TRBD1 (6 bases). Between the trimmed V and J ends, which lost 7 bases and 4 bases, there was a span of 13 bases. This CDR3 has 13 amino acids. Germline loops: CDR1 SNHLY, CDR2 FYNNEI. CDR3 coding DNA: TGTGCCAGCACCCTACAGGGCCTCTATGGCTACACCTTC. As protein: CASTLQGLYGYTF.

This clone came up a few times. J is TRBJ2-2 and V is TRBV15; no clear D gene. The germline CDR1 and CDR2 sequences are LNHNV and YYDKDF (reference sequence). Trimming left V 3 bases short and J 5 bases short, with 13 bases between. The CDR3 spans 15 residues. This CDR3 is CATSRIPSGTGELFF. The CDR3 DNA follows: TGTGCCACCAGCAGGATTCCTAGTGGAACCGGGGAGCTGTTTTTT.

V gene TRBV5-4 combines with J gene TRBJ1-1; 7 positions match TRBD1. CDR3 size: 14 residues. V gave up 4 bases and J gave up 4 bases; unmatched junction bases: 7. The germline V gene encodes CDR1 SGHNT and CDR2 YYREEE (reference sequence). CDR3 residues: CASSPQGGVTEAFF. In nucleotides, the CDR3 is TGTGCCAGCAGCCCGCAGGGGGGAGTCACTGAAGCTTTCTTT.

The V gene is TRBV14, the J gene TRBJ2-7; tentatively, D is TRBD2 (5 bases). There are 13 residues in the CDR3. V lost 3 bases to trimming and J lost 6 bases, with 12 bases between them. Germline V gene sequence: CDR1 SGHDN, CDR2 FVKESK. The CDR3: CASSHPTRGEQYF. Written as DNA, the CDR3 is TGTGCCAGCAGCCATCCGACTCGGGGCGAGCAGTACTTC.

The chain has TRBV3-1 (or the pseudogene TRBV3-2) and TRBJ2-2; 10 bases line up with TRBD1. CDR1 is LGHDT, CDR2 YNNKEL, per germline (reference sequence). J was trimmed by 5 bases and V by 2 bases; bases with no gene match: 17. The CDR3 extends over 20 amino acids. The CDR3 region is CASSQQGLGLGQGETGELFF. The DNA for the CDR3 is TGTGCCAGCAGCCAACAAGGTTTAGGCCTAGGACAGGGGGAAACCGGGGAGCTGTTTTTT.

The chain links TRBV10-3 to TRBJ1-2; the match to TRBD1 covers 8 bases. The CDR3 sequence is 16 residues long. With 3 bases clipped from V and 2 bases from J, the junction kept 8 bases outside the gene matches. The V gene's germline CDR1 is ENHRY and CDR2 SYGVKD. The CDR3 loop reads CAISDPGQGANYGYTF. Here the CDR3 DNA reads TGTGCCATCAGTGATCCCGGACAGGGAGCGAACTATGGCTACACCTTC.

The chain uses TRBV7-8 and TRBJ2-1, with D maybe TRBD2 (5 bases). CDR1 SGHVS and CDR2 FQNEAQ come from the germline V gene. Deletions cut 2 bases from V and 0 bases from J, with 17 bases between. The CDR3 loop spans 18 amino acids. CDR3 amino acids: CASSLPKSTTYSYNEQFF. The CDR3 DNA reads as TGTGCCAGCAGCTTACCCAAATCGACTACCTACTCCTACAATGAGCAGTTCTTC.

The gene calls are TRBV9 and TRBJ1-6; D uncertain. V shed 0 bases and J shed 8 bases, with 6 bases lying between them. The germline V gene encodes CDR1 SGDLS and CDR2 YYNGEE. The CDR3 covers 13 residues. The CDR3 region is CASSVVLYSPLHF. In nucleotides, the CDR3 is TGTGCCAGCAGCGTAGTACTATATTCACCCCTCCACTTT.

The CDR3 sequence is CASSQDKASGETQYF. The CDR3 DNA follows: TGCGCCAGCAGCCAAGATAAGGCTAGCGGAGAGACCCAGTACTTC. The rearrangement links TRBV4-3 to TRBJ2-5; the match to TRBD2 covers 7 bases. The CDR3 covers 15 residues. Trimming cost V 0 bases and J 4 bases; bases outside gene matches: 5. In germline, CDR1 is LGHNA, CDR2 YSLEER.

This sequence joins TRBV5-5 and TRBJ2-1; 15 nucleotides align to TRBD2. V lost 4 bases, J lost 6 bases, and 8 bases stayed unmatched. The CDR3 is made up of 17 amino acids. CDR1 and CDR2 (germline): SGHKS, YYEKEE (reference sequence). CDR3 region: CASSLRPGLAGGNEQFF. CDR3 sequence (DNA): TGTGCCAGCAGCCTCCGGCCGGGACTAGCGGGGGGCAATGAGCAGTTCTTC.

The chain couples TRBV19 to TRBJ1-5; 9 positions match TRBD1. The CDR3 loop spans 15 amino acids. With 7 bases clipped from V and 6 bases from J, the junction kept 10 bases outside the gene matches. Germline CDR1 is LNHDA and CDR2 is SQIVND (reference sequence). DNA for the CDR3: TGTGCCAGTATTCTTCAACAGGGGGCAGGTCAGCCCCAGCATTTT. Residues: CASILQQGAGQPQHF.

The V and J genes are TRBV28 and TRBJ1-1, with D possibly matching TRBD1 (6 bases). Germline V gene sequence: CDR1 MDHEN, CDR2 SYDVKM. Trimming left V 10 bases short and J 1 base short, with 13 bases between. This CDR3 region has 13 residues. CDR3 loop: CATTQGENTEAFF. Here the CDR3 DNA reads TGTGCCACCACACAGGGAGAGAACACTGAAGCTTTCTTT.

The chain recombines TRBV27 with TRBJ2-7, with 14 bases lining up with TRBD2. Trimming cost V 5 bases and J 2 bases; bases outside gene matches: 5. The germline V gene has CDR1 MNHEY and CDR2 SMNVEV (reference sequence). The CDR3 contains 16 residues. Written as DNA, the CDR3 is TGTGCCAGCAGTGCGTCGGGACTAGCGGGAGCCTACGAGCAGTACTTC. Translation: CASSASGLAGAYEQYF.

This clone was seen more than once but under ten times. CDR3 region: CASRRQGDTEAFF. The CDR3 DNA sequence: TGTGCCAGCAGGCGACAGGGGGACACTGAAGCTTTCTTT. This chain links TRBV6-5 with TRBJ1-1; 9 bases are a match to TRBD1. The CDR3 is 13 amino acids. Germline loops: CDR1 MNHEY, CDR2 SVGAGI. The ends lost 6 bases at V and 3 bases at J; junction bases unmatched: 2.

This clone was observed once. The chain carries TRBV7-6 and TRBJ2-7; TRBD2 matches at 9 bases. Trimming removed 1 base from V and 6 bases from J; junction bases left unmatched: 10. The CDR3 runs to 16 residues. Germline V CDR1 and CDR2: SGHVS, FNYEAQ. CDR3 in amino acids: CASSLGLAGVVGEQYF. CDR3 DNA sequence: TGTGCCAGCAGCTTAGGGTTAGCGGGAGTGGTGGGCGAGCAGTACTTC.

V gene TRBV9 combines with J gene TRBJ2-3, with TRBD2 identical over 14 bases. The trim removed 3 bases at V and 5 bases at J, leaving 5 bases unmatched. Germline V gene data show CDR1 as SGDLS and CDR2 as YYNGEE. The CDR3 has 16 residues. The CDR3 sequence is CASSGGTSGSGDTQYF. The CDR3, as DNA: TGTGCCAGCAGCGGGGGGACTAGCGGGAGTGGAGATACGCAGTATTTT.

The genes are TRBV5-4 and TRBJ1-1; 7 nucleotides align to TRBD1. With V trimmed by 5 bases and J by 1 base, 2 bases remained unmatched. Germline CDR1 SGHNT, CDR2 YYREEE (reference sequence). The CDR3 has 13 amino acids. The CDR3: CASRGQTNTEAFF. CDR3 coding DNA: TGTGCCAGCAGGGGACAGACGAACACTGAAGCTTTCTTT. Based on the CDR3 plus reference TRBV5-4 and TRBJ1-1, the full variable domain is ETGVTQSPTHLIKTRGQQVTLRCSSQSGHNTVSWYQQALGQGPQFIFQYYREEENGRGNFPPRFSGLQFPNYSSELNVNALELDDSALYLCASRGQTNTEAFFGQGTRLTVV.

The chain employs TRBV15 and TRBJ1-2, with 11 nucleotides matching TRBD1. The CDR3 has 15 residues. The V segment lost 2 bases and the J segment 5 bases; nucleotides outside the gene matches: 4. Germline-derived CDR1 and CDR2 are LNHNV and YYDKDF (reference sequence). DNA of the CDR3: TGTGCCACCAGCAGATCTGGACAGGGGGCTTATGGCTACACCTTC. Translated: CATSRSGQGAYGYTF.